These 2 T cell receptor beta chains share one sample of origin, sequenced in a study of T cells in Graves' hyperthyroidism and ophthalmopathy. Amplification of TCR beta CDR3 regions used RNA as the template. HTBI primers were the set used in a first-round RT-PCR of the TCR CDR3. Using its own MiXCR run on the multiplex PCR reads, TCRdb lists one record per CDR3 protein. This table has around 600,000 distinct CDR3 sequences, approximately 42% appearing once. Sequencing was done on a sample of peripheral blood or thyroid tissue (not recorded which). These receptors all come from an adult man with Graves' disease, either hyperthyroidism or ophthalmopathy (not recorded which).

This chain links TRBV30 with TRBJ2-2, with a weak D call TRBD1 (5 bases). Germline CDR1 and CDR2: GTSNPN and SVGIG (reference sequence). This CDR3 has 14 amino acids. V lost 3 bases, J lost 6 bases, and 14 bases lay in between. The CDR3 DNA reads TGTGCCTGGAGGACAGTCCCTTCCCCCGGGGAGCTGTTTTTT. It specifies CAWRTVPSPGELFF.

Here the CDR3 DNA reads TGCAGCGGAACAATCGACAGGAACTATGGCTACACCTTC. This codes for CSGTIDRNYGYTF. The rearrangement links TRBV29-1 to TRBJ1-2; a possible D gene is TRBD1 (6 bases). Germline CDR1 SQVTM, CDR2 ANQGSEA. The V gene lost 7 bases and the J gene lost 2 bases, with 14 bases spanning the gap. The CDR3 sequence is 13 residues long.